This T cell receptor beta chain is from a study of blood T cell repertoires in COVID-19. The CDR3 length is 16 residues. The ends lost 5 bases at V and 2 bases at J; junction bases unmatched: 8. The germline V gene has CDR1 SGHAT and CDR2 FQDESV (reference sequence). Original processing notes: Cell counts per sample came from amplifying reference gene primers. Some clones are missing from TCRdb's copy, which holds only in-frame ones; the method was immunoSEQ multiplex PCR. V and J calls and clone size are given by that table; D and trimming were obtained from the DNA. The sample consists of approximately 470,000 clones, around 90% of them appearing once. Cohorts were based on clinical histories the participants reported. The recovered donors of Cohort 3 showed two negative PCRs, clearance, or symptom resolution.

This clonotype was sampled from a woman between 18 and 29 years old who had recovered from COVID-19. The rearrangement uses TRBV11-1 and TRBJ2-2; 7 bases match TRBD2. Material for sequencing was PBMCs or T cells enriched from blood (not recorded which). CDR3 amino acids: CASSALGGFNTGELFF. CDR3 sequence (DNA): TGTGCCAGCAGCGCACTCGGGGGGTTTAACACCGGGGAGCTGTTTTTT.